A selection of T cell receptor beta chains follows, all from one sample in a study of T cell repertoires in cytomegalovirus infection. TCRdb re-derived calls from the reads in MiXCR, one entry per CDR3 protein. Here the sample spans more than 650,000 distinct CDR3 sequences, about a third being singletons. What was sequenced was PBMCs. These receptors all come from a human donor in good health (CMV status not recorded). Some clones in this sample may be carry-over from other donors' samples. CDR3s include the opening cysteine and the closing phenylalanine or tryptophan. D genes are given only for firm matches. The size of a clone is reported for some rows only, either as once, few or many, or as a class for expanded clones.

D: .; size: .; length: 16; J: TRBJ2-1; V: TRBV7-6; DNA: TGTGCCAGCAGCTTATTTGTCAGGGGACTGGGGAGTGAGCAGTTCTTC; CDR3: CASSLFVRGLGSEQFF
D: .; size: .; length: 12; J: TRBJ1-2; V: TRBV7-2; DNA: TGTGCCAGCAGCCCCCCGGGGCCTGGCTACACCTTC; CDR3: CASSPPGPGYTF
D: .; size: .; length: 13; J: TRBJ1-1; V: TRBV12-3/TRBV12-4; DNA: TGTGCCAGCAGCCGCCTAATGGGAACTGAAGCTTTCTTT; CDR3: CASSRLMGTEAFF
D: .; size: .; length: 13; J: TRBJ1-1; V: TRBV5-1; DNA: TGCGCCAGCAGCTTGAAAGGCAGAGTTGAAGCTTTCTTT; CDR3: CASSLKGRVEAFF
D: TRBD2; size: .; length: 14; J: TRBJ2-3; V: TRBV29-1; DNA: TGCAGCGCAGGACTAGCGGGCAACACAGATACGCAGTATTTT; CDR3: CSAGLAGNTDTQYF
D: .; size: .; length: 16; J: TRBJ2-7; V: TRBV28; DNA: TGTGCCAGCAGCTTTGGGGGGTCAGGGGCTCGGTACGAGCAGTACTTC; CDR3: CASSFGGSGARYEQYF
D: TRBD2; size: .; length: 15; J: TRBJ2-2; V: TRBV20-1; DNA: TGCAGTGCTAGGAGACTAGCGGGGAACACCGGGGAGCTGTTTTTT; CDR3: CSARRLAGNTGELFF
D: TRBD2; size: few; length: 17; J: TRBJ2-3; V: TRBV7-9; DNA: TGTGCCAGCAGCTTACTAGTAGCGGGAGTAGTCCCAGATACGCAGTATTTT; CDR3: CASSLLVAGVVPDTQYF
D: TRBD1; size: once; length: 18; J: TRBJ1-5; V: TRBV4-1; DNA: TGCGCCAGCAGCCAAGATTGGGGGACAGGGTACTTTCATCAGCCCCAGCATTTT; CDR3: CASSQDWGTGYFHQPQHF
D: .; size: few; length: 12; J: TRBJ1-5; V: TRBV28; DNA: TGTGCCAGCAGTTGGAACTGGCAGCCCCAGCATTTT; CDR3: CASSWNWQPQHF
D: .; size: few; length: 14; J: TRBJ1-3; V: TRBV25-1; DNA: TGTGCCAGCAGTGAATCACTCTCTGGAAACACCATATATTTT; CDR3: CASSESLSGNTIYF
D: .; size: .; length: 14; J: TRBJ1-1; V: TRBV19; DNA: TGTGCCAGTAGTATTCAGGGGCGAATTTGGACCACTTTCTTT; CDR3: CASSIQGRIWTTFF
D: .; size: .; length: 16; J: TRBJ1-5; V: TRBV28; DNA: TGTGCCAGCAGTCCTAGTACGGTGTACGAAAACCAGCCCCAGCATTTT; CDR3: CASSPSTVYENQPQHF
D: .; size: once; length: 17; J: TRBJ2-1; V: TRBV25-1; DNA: TGTGCCAGCAGTGACCGCATACTCCGGGCAGATCACAATGAGCAGTTCTTC; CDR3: CASSDRILRADHNEQFF
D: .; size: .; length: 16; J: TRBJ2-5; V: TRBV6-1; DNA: TGTGCCAGCAGTCCGAGCCCCCGGGGCCAAAAAGAGACCCAGTACTTC; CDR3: CASSPSPRGQKETQYF
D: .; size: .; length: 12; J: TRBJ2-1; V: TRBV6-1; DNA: TGTGCCAGCTCGGAACCCCAGGTGGAGCAGTTCTTC; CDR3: CASSEPQVEQFF
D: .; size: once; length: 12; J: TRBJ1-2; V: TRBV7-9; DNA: TGTGCCAGCAGCGCCGACAGAAATGGCTACACCTTC; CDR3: CASSADRNGYTF
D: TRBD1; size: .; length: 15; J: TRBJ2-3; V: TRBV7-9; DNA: TGTGCCAGCAGTTCCGGGACAGGGGACACAGATACGAAGTATTTT; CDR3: CASSSGTGDTDTKYF
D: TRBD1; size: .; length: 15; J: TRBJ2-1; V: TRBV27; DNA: TGTGCCAGCAGTTCCGGGACAGGGGGATCTAGGGAGCAGTTCTTC; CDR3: CASSSGTGGSREQFF
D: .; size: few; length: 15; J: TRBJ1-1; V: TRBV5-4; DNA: TGTGCCAGCAGCCCCTGGGACGGACCCCACACTGAAGCTTTCTTT; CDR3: CASSPWDGPHTEAFF
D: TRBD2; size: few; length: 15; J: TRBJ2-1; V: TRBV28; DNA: TGTGCCAGCAGGGGACTAGCGGAGACCTACAATGAGCAGTTCTTC; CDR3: CASRGLAETYNEQFF
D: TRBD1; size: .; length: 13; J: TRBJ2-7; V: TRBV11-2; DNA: TGTGCCAGCAGCCCAGGGGGCCCTAGAGAGCAGTACTTC; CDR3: CASSPGGPREQYF
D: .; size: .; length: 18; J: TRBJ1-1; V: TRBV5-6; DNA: TGTGCCAGCAGCTTGGGAGGGGTTCATCAGGGGTTGAGCACTGAAGCTTTCTTT; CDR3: CASSLGGVHQGLSTEAFF
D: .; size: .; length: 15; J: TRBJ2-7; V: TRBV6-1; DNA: TGTGCCAGCAGTGTGACTACCCGGGGCAGCTACGAGCAGTACTTC; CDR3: CASSVTTRGSYEQYF
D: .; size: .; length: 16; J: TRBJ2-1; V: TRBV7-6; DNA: TGTGCCAGCAGCCGCCCGGGGGGCGTTTCCTACAATGAGCAGTTCTTC; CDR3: CASSRPGGVSYNEQFF
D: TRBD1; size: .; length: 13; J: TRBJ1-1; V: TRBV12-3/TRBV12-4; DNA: TGTGCCACCACCTACAGGGGAAGGACTGAAGCTTTCTTT; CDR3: CATTYRGRTEAFF
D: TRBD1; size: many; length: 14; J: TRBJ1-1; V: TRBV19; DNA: TGTGCCAGTAGTGTGACAGGGGGGAACACTGAAGCTTTCTTT; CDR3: CASSVTGGNTEAFF
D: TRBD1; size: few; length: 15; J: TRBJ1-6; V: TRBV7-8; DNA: TGTGCCAGCAGCTCCCCCGGGACAGGGACTTCACCCCTCCACTTT; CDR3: CASSSPGTGTSPLHF
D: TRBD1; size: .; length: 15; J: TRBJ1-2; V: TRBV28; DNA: TGTGCCAGCAGTCTCCTGCAAGGGGGCGCGGATGGCTACACCTTC; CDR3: CASSLLQGGADGYTF
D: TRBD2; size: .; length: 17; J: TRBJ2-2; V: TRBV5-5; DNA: TGTGCCAGCAGCAGCGGACTAGCGGGGGGACTAACCGGGGAGCTGTTTTTT; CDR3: CASSSGLAGGLTGELFF
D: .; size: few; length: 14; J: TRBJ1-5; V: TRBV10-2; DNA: TGCGCCAGCAGGGTTAGGGGGAGCAATCAGCCCCAGCATTTT; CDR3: CASRVRGSNQPQHF
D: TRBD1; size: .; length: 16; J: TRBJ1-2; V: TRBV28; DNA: TGTGCCAGCAGACCAACTGACAGGGCTGTAAGCTATGGCTACACCTTC; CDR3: CASRPTDRAVSYGYTF
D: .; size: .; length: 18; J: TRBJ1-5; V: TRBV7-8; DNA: TGTGCCAGCAGCACACAACCGGGGGGGGGCAGAATGAATCAGCCCCAGCATTTT; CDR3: CASSTQPGGGRMNQPQHF
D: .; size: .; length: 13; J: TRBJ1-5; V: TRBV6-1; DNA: TGTGCCAGCAGTGAAGCGGCCGGGAAACCCCAGCATTTT; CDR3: CASSEAAGKPQHF
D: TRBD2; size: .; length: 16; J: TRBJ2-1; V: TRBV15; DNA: TGTTCCACCTGCCCCAGCGGGGGAGCCTCAGACAATGAGCAGTTCTTC; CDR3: CSTCPSGGASDNEQFF
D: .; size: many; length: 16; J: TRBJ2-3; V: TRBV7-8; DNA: TGTGCCAGCAGCTTAGTAATGGGGGTCGGCACAGATACGCAGTATTTT; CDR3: CASSLVMGVGTDTQYF
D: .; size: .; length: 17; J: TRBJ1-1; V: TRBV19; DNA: TGTGCCAGTAGTATTGTCTTGACGGGGGCGAGAAATACTGAAGCTTTCTTT; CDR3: CASSIVLTGARNTEAFF
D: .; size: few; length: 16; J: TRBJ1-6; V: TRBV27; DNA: TGTGCCAGCAGTCGAAATCCGGGGCGGGAGAATTCACCCCTCCACTTT; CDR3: CASSRNPGRENSPLHF
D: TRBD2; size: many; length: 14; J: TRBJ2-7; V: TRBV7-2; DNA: TGTGCCAGCAGCTTAAGACTAGCGGGGTACGAGCAGTACTTC; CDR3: CASSLRLAGYEQYF
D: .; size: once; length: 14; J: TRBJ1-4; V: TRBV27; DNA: TGTGCCCGAAGTTTGGTCCGATCTAATGAAAAACTGGTTTTT; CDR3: CARSLVRSNEKLVF
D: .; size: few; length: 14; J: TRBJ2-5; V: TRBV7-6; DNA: TGTGCCAGCAGCCCTAGAGGTTCTTGGGAGACCCAGTACTTC; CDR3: CASSPRGSWETQYF
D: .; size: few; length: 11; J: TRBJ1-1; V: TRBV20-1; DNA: TGCAGTGCTAGAGACTACACTGAAGCTTTCTTT; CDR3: CSARDYTEAFF
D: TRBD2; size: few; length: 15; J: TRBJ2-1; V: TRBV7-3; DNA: TGTGCCAGCAGCCCCCCCAATAGCGGGGGAACTGAGCAGTTCTTC; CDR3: CASSPPNSGGTEQFF
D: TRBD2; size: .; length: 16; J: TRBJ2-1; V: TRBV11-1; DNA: TGTGCCAGCAGCTTAGACCTAGCGGGGTCCTACAATGAGCAGTTCTTC; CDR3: CASSLDLAGSYNEQFF
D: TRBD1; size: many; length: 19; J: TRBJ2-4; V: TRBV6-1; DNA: TGTGCCAGCAGTAGGGCGGGACAGGGGGCGCAGGAGGCCAAAAACATTCAGTACTTC; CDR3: CASSRAGQGAQEAKNIQYF
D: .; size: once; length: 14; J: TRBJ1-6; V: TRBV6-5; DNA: TGTGCCAGCAGTTTAATACCCAGTCAACCACCCCTCCACTTT; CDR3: CASSLIPSQPPLHF